Listed below are T cell receptor beta chains from one sample, sequenced in a study of shared clonotypes between healthy human individuals. Repertoires were generated with immunoSEQ multiplex PCR, while TCRdb's copy carries only in-frame clones and drops some. This table has about 2.4 million clones, approximately 94% appearing once. Sequenced material: naive CD4+ T cells sorted from blood. The source of these receptors is a man aged 18 to 29 in good health. The CDR3 runs from the conserved cysteine through the conserved F or W. The D gene is left open where the match is weak. Only part of the rows carry a size: once, few, many, or a class if the clone is expanded.

d_call: -; j_call: TRBJ1-2; v_call: TRBV6-5; clone_size: -; cdr3_nt: TGTGCCAGCCGGGAGGGGGGACATGGCTACACCTTC; cdr3_aa: CASREGGHGYTF
d_call: -; j_call: TRBJ1-1; v_call: TRBV18; clone_size: once; cdr3_nt: TGTGCCAGCTCACCCCCCTTGAACACTGAAGCTTTCTTT; cdr3_aa: CASSPPLNTEAFF
d_call: TRBD1; j_call: TRBJ2-2; v_call: TRBV6-6; clone_size: -; cdr3_nt: TGTGCCACCCGGCCCCGGACAGGGGACACCGGGGAGCTGTTTTTT; cdr3_aa: CATRPRTGDTGELFF
d_call: TRBD1; j_call: TRBJ2-7; v_call: TRBV10-3; clone_size: once; cdr3_nt: TGTGCCCACGGACAGGGGTCCTACGAGCAGTACTTC; cdr3_aa: CAHGQGSYEQYF
d_call: TRBD1; j_call: TRBJ2-7; v_call: TRBV28; clone_size: once; cdr3_nt: TGCGCCAGCAGGCCACACAGGGGCACGTACTTC; cdr3_aa: CASRPHRGTYF
d_call: -; j_call: TRBJ1-4; v_call: TRBV5-1; clone_size: -; cdr3_nt: TGCGCCAGCAGCTTATGGGGGGCCTCGAATGAAAAACTGTTTTTT; cdr3_aa: CASSLWGASNEKLFF
d_call: TRBD2; j_call: TRBJ2-7; v_call: TRBV6-6; clone_size: -; cdr3_nt: TGTGCCAGCACCCGGACTAGCGGGACCTACGAGCAGTACTTC; cdr3_aa: CASTRTSGTYEQYF
d_call: TRBD1; j_call: TRBJ1-1; v_call: TRBV5-1; clone_size: once; cdr3_nt: TGCGCCAGCACCCTCACGACAGGGGGCTTTAAGAACACTGAAGCTTTCTTT; cdr3_aa: CASTLTTGGFKNTEAFF
d_call: TRBD2; j_call: TRBJ2-1; v_call: TRBV6-5; clone_size: -; cdr3_nt: TGTGCCAGCAGAAGCGGGGGGGCCCTCAATGAGCAGTTCTTC; cdr3_aa: CASRSGGALNEQFF
d_call: TRBD1; j_call: TRBJ1-3; v_call: TRBV11-2; clone_size: -; cdr3_nt: TGTGCCAGCAGCTCAGGGACAGGTCCGTGGGACACCATATATTTT; cdr3_aa: CASSSGTGPWDTIYF